What follows are 30 T cell receptor beta chains derived from one specimen sequenced in a study of blood T cell repertoires in COVID-19. Using immunoSEQ multiplex PCR, the repertoire was profiled, and TCRdb retains in-frame clones only, with some absent. The table lists under 300,000 clones, approximately 90% of them singletons. Sequencing was carried out using peripheral blood. Source of these receptors: a woman aged 40 to 55 with acute or convalescent COVID-19.

The rearrangement links TRBV5-1 to TRBJ2-2; TRBD2 is a possible D gene (6 bases). CDR1 is SGHRS and CDR2 is YFSETQ in the germline V gene. This CDR3 region has 14 residues. V lost 5 bases and J lost 6, with 14 bases in between. The CDR3: CASSSGGVAGELFF. CDR3 in DNA: TGCGCCAGCAGTTCCGGGGGAGTGGCCGGGGAGCTGTTTTTT. Full variable domain (rest looked up from reference TRBV5-1 and TRBJ2-2): KAGVTQTPRYLIKTRGQQVTLSCSPISGHRSVSWYQQTPGQGLQFLFEYFSETQRNKGNFPGRFSGRQFSNSRSEMNVSTLELGDSALYLCASSSGGVAGELFFGEGSRLTVL.

V usage is TRBV15 and J usage is TRBJ1-2; a possible D gene is TRBD1 (6 bases). Trimming removed 5 bases at V and 4 bases at J, with 17 bases between. The CDR3 contains 15 residues. The germline CDR1 and CDR2 sequences are LNHNV and YYDKDF (reference sequence). The CDR3: CATSGGPEGVYGYTF. In nucleotides, the CDR3 is TGTGCCACCAGCGGAGGGCCCGAGGGGGTCTATGGCTACACCTTC.

The chain employs TRBV11-2 and TRBJ1-1; no firm D call. V lost 1 base and J lost 4, with 19 bases in between. Germline CDR1 SGHAT, CDR2 FQNNGV. This CDR3 contains 17 residues. The chain's CDR3 is CASSLGRIGMGATEAFF. DNA for the CDR3: TGTGCCAGCAGCTTAGGCCGAATCGGGATGGGAGCCACTGAAGCTTTCTTT.

This chain uses TRBV28 with TRBJ1-2; D possibly corresponds to TRBD1 (5 bases). The CDR3 totals 17 residues. V lost 2 bases to trimming and J lost 0 bases, with 16 bases between them. CDR1 is MDHEN and CDR2 is SYDVKM in the germline V gene. The CDR3 region is CASSLTDTWAANYGYTF. The CDR3 DNA sequence: TGTGCCAGCAGTTTAACGGACACGTGGGCGGCTAACTATGGCTACACCTTC.

This chain links TRBV4-1 with TRBJ2-1; 7 nucleotides agree with TRBD2. Trimming at V came to 4 bases and at J to 8 bases, leaving 11 bases not matched to a gene. This CDR3 contains 15 residues. From germline, CDR1 is MGHRA and CDR2 YSYEKL. The CDR3 coding sequence is TGCGCCAGCAGCCCGACTGTGGGGGGGAAGCATGAGCAGTTCTTC. This translates into CASSPTVGGKHEQFF.

This chain uses TRBV7-8 with TRBJ2-5, with 7 positions matching TRBD2. The ends lost 6 bases at V and 4 bases at J; junction bases unmatched: 11. CDR3 length: 15 residues. Germline CDR1 and CDR2: SGHVS and FQNEAQ. The CDR3 DNA reads as TGTGCCAGCAGTTTCACCCGGGGGGAGCCAGAGACCCAGTACTTC. This translates into CASSFTRGEPETQYF.

The gene calls are TRBV2 and TRBJ1-5, with D possibly matching TRBD1 (5 bases). CDR1 and CDR2 (germline): SNHLY, FYNNEI. With 6 bases removed from V and 7 bases from J, the gap between germline ends came to 13 bases. This CDR3 has 13 amino acids. CDR3: CASRLRQNQPQHF. The CDR3 region has the DNA TGTGCCAGCAGATTACGACAGAACCAGCCCCAGCATTTT. Based on the CDR3 plus reference TRBV2 and TRBJ1-5, the full variable domain is EPEVTQTPSHQVTQMGQEVILRCVPISNHLYFYWYRQILGQKVEFLVSFYNNEISEKSEIFDDQFSVERPDGSNFTLKIRSTKLEDSAMYFCASRLRQNQPQHFGDGTRLSIL.

The chain combines TRBV14 with TRBJ2-1, with TRBD1 identical over 8 bases. From germline, CDR1 is SGHDN and CDR2 FVKESK. V lost 5 bases and J lost 1; bases outside the gene matches: 10. The CDR3 is 17 residues long. CDR3 nucleotide sequence: TGTGCCAGCAGCGTTCGACAGGGGACGGGGTCCTACAATGAGCAGTTCTTC. Translated, it gives CASSVRQGTGSYNEQFF.

The rearrangement joins TRBV9 to TRBJ2-2; 7 nucleotides match TRBD1. Germline-derived CDR1 and CDR2 are SGDLS and YYNGEE. With V trimmed by 4 bases and J by 6 bases, 6 bases remained unmatched. The CDR3 covers 14 residues. The CDR3 region is CASSLRQGSGELFF. The DNA for the CDR3 is TGTGCCAGCAGCCTCCGACAGGGTTCCGGGGAGCTGTTTTTT.

The chain couples TRBV5-5 to TRBJ2-7, with TRBD2 as a possible D gene (6 bases). Trimming removed 2 bases from V and 2 bases from J, with 11 bases in between. This CDR3 has 14 amino acids. The germline CDR1 and CDR2 sequences are SGHKS and YYEKEE (reference sequence). CDR3: CASSFGGETYEQYV. In DNA, the CDR3 is TGTGCCAGCAGCTTCGGAGGGGAGACCTACGAGCAGTACGTC.

The chain carries TRBV3-1 (or the pseudogene TRBV3-2) and TRBJ2-5, with 8 bases lining up with TRBD2. V dropped 1 base and J dropped 4; count of bases not matched to a gene: 14. Germline V gene sequence: CDR1 LGHDT, CDR2 YNNKEL (reference sequence). This CDR3 spans 18 amino acids. The CDR3 loop is CASSQGRRGVAGLETQYF. Here the CDR3 DNA reads TGTGCCAGCAGCCAAGGGAGAAGGGGGGTAGCGGGGCTAGAGACCCAGTACTTC.

This clone appeared a few times. V is TRBV10-3 and J is TRBJ1-2; TRBD1 matches at 7 bases. Germline CDR1 ENHRY, CDR2 SYGVKD. The CDR3 has 15 residues. Germline trimming cut 4 bases from V and 4 bases from J; bases unmatched to any gene: 9. This CDR3 reads CAISGQGGTSYGYTF. CDR3 DNA sequence: TGTGCCATCAGTGGACAGGGAGGAACTAGCTATGGCTACACCTTC.

V gene TRBV6-2 or TRBV6-3 combines with J gene TRBJ1-2, with a tentative D call TRBD1 (5 bases). The CDR3 spans 15 residues. The V gene lost 2 bases and the J gene lost 1 base, with 11 bases spanning the gap. Germline V gene data show CDR1 as MNHEY and CDR2 as SVGEGT. The CDR3 region has the DNA TGTGCCAGCAGTTACGGAGTCGGGGGTAACTATGGCTACACCTTC. Amino acids: CASSYGVGGNYGYTF.

This chain uses TRBV4-1 with TRBJ1-1, with 8 bases that match TRBD1. CDR3 length equals 12 residues. Germline CDR1 reads MGHRA; CDR2 reads YSYEKL. V gave up 4 bases and J gave up 14 bases; unmatched junction bases: 9. CDR3 in DNA: TGCGCCAGCAGCCCGCGGACAGGGCTAATCTTCTTT. This translates into CASSPRTGLIFF.

Only one count was recorded for this clone. This sequence joins TRBV4-2 and TRBJ1-1, with 7 bases fitting TRBD1. The CDR3 is 16 residues long. Trimming cost V 2 bases and J 8 bases; bases outside gene matches: 14. Germline V gene lookup returns CDR1 LGHNA and CDR2 YNFKEQ. In nucleotides, the CDR3 is TGTGCCAGCAGCCAATCCCGGGGAGCAATACAGGGGGAAGCTTTCTTT. Translating it yields CASSQSRGAIQGEAFF.

This chain links TRBV18 with TRBJ1-1; the D gene is possibly TRBD1 (5 bases). V lost 2 bases, J lost 9 bases, and 16 bases lay in between. The V gene's germline CDR1 is KGHSH and CDR2 LQKENI. The CDR3 is 14 residues long. For the CDR3, the DNA is TGTGCCAGCTCACCAGAGGGAGGAAGGGGAAAAGCTTTCTTT. Translation: CASSPEGGRGKAFF.

The rearrangement links TRBV1 to TRBJ2-2; the table's D call TRBD1 went unverified against the DNA. TRBV1 is a documented pseudogene. The CDR3 extends over 22 amino acids. CDR3 residues: CTSSQITSRGTGLWASTGELFF. Written as DNA, the CDR3 is TGCACCAGCAGCCAGATTACATCGAGGGGGACCGGCCTATGGGCGAGTACCGGGGAGCTGTTTTTT.

The rearrangement links TRBV5-5 to TRBJ1-2, with D perhaps TRBD1 (5 bases). The CDR3 is 14 amino acids. Trimming cost V 2 bases and J 6 bases, with 14 bases left between them. Germline values: CDR1 SGHKS, CDR2 YYEKEE (reference sequence). The CDR3 DNA reads as TGTGCCAGCAGCTTCCAGGGACTCGGGCATGGCTACACCTTC. Translating it yields CASSFQGLGHGYTF.

This rearrangement joins TRBV29-1 to TRBJ1-2; possibly TRBD1 for D (5 bases). The CDR3 contains 15 residues. Between the trimmed V and J ends, which lost 4 bases and 0 bases, there was a span of 15 bases. Per the germline V gene, CDR1 is SQVTM and CDR2 is ANQGSEA. CDR3 in amino acids: CSVGGTGGSNYGYTF. The CDR3 DNA follows: TGCAGCGTTGGTGGGACGGGAGGATCTAACTATGGCTACACCTTC.

The J gene is TRBJ2-1, the V gene TRBV5-4; 8 bases are a match to TRBD2. The trim removed 2 bases at V and 4 bases at J, leaving 5 bases unmatched. The CDR3 has 15 amino acids. Germline loops: CDR1 SGHNT, CDR2 YYREEE (reference sequence). The chain's CDR3 is CASSLPGGAYNEQFF. CDR3 nucleotides: TGTGCCAGCAGCTTACCCGGGGGGGCGTACAATGAGCAGTTCTTC.

The chain recombines TRBV7-2 with TRBJ1-6, with TRBD1 identical over 7 bases. The CDR3 covers 17 residues. CDR1 is SGHTA, CDR2 FQGNSA, per germline. V lost 3 bases to trimming and J lost 0 bases; unmatched junction nucleotides: 5. The CDR3 bases are TGTGCCAGCAGCTTGGACAGGCCGAGCTCCTATAATTCACCCCTCCACTTT. It specifies CASSLDRPSSYNSPLHF.

The chain links TRBV6-1 to TRBJ2-7, with D possibly matching TRBD1 (6 bases). Germline values: CDR1 MNHNS, CDR2 SASEGT. Trimming removed 3 bases at V and 0 bases at J, with 12 bases between. The length of the CDR3 is 15 residues. The CDR3 is CASSDHRAFSYEQYV. The CDR3 DNA is TGTGCCAGCAGTGACCACAGGGCCTTCTCCTACGAGCAGTACGTC.

The gene calls are TRBV7-9 and TRBJ2-2; D is unresolved. Trimming took 5 bases from V and 5 from J, leaving 3 bases between them. The germline gives CDR1 SEHNR, CDR2 FQNEAQ (reference sequence). CDR3 length: 11 residues. The CDR3 spells CASSLTGELFF. For the CDR3, the DNA is TGTGCCAGCAGCCTTACCGGGGAGCTGTTTTTT.

The rearrangement uses TRBV19 and TRBJ2-1, with 8 bases matching TRBD2. Germline V CDR1 and CDR2: LNHDA, SQIVND (reference sequence). Unmatched junction bases numbered 13, after V lost 0 bases and J lost 3 bases. This CDR3 region has 19 residues. This CDR3 reads CASSIDPLRSGGIYNEQFF. In DNA, the CDR3 is TGTGCCAGTAGTATAGACCCCCTGCGAAGCGGGGGCATCTACAATGAGCAGTTCTTC. Together with reference TRBV19 and TRBJ2-1, the CDR3 gives the full variable domain: DGGITQSPKYLFRKEGQNVTLSCEQNLNHDAMYWYRQDPGQGLRLIYYSQIVNDFQKGDIAEGYSVSREKKESFPLTVTSAQKNPTAFYLCASSIDPLRSGGIYNEQFFGPGTRLTVL.

V is TRBV18 and J is TRBJ1-5, with TRBD1 matching over 11 bases. V was clipped by 3 bases and J by 2 bases; unmatched bases: 6. This CDR3 is 17 amino acids long. CDR1 is KGHSH and CDR2 is LQKENI in the germline V gene. CDR3 nucleotide sequence: TGTGCCAGCTCACCCAATCCGGGACAGGGGGGCAATCAGCCCCAGCATTTT. As protein: CASSPNPGQGGNQPQHF.

This clone was detected only a few times. Other nucleotide sequences in the sample specify the same CDR3. This rearrangement joins TRBV20-1 to TRBJ1-1; D is uncertain. Looked up from germline, CDR1 is DFQATT and CDR2 is SNEGSKA (reference sequence). V was clipped by 3 bases and J by 5 bases, with 7 bases between them. CDR3 length: 11 residues. CDR3 amino acids: CSASRQTEAFF. The DNA for the CDR3 is TGCAGTGCTAGCCGACAAACTGAAGCTTTCTTT.

This rearrangement joins TRBV5-4 to TRBJ2-2; 11 bases fit TRBD2. Germline CDR1 and CDR2: SGHNT and YYREEE (reference sequence). The CDR3 covers 16 residues. Trimming at V came to 1 base and at J to 6 bases, leaving 5 bases not matched to a gene. The CDR3: CASSLLAGGPSGELFF. The CDR3, as DNA: TGTGCCAGCAGCTTGTTAGCGGGGGGGCCTTCCGGGGAGCTGTTTTTT. Looking up the rest from reference TRBV5-4 and TRBJ2-2 gives the full variable domain: ETGVTQSPTHLIKTRGQQVTLRCSSQSGHNTVSWYQQALGQGPQFIFQYYREEENGRGNFPPRFSGLQFPNYSSELNVNALELDDSALYLCASSLLAGGPSGELFFGEGSRLTVL.

V gene TRBV4-1 combines with J gene TRBJ1-1; no clear D. The length of the CDR3 is 15 residues. The germline V and J ends were trimmed by 3 bases and 1 base, with 12 bases remaining between them. Germline CDR1 is MGHRA and CDR2 is YSYEKL. The CDR3 sequence is CASSHPWERNTEAFF. The CDR3 nucleotides are TGCGCCAGCAGCCACCCCTGGGAGAGGAACACTGAAGCTTTCTTT.

The chain couples TRBV5-4 to TRBJ1-6; maybe TRBD1 (6 bases). Between the trimmed V and J ends, which lost 7 bases and 3 bases, there was a span of 14 bases. CDR1 and CDR2 from the germline V gene are SGHNT and YYREEE (reference sequence). This CDR3 comprises 15 residues. The CDR3 loop is CASSPQGHYNSPLHF. Written as DNA, the CDR3 is TGTGCCAGCTCCCCCCAGGGGCACTATAATTCACCCCTCCACTTT.

A single count supports this clone. The V and J genes are TRBV24-1 and TRBJ2-2; the D gene is possibly TRBD1 (6 bases). The ends were cut back, 1 base at V and 3 bases at J, with 11 bases in the middle. This CDR3 has 16 residues. Per germline, CDR1 KGHDR and CDR2 SFDVKD. CDR3 bases: TGTGCCACCAGTGATTTCCGGGACACAGACACCGGGGAGCTGTTTTTT. The encoded protein is CATSDFRDTDTGELFF.